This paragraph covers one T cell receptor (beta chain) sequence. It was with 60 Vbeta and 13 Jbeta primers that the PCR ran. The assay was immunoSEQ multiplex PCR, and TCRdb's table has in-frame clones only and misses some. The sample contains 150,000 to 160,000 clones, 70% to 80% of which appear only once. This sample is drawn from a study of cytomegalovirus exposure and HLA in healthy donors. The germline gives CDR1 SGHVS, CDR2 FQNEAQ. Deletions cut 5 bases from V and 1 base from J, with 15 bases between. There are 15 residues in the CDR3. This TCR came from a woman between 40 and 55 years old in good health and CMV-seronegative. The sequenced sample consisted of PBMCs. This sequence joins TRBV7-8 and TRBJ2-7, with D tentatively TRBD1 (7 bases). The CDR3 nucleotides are TGTGCCAGCAGCCAACGGGGGACAGATTCCTACGAGCAGTACTTC. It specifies CASSQRGTDSYEQYF.